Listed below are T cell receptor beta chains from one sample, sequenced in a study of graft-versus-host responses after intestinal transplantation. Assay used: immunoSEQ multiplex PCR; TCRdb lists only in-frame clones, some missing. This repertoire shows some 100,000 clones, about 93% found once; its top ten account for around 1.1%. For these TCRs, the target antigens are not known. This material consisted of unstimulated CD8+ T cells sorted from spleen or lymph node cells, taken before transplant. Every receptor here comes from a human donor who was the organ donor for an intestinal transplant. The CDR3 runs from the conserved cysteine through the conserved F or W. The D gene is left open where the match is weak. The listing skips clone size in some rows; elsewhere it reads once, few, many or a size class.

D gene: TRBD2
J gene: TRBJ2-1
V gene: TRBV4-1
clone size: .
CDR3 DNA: TGCGCCAGCAGCCAAGGGGGACTAGCGGGCGATGAGCAGTTCTTC
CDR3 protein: CASSQGGLAGDEQFF

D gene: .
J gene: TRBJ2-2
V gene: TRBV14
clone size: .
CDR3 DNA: TGTGCCAGCAGCCCCTTAAACACCGGGGAGCTGTTTTTT
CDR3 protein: CASSPLNTGELFF

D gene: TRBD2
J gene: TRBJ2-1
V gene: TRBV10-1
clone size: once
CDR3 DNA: TGCGCCAGCAGTGAGAATAGCGGGGGGGCTGGTGAGCAGTTCTTC
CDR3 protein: CASSENSGGAGEQFF

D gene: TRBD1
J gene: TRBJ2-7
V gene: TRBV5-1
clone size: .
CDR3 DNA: TGCGCCAGCAGCGCCGGGACAGGCTCCTACGAGCAGTACTTC
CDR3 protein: CASSAGTGSYEQYF

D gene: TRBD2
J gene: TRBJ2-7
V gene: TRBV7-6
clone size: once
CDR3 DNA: TGTGCCAGCAGCCCCTCCGTAGCGGGAGGCCTCCACTCCTACGAGCAGTACTTC
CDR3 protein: CASSPSVAGGLHSYEQYF

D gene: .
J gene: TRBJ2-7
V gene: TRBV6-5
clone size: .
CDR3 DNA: TGTGCCAGCACATGGGGAGCCTCCTACGAGCAGTACTTC
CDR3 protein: CASTWGASYEQYF

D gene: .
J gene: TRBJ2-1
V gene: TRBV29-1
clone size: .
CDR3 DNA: TGCAGCGTTGATCCGAGCTCCTACAATGAGCAGTTCTTC
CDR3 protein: CSVDPSSYNEQFF

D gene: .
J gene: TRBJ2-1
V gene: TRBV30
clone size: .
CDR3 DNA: TGTGCCTGGAGCCGAGAGGCGATCTACAATGAGCAGTTCTTC
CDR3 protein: CAWSREAIYNEQFF

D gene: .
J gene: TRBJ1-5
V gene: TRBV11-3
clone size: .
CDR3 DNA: TGTGCCAGCAGTTCCGAGGGCAATCAGCCCCAGCATTTT
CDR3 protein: CASSSEGNQPQHF

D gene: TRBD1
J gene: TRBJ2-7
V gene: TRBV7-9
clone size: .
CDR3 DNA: TGTGCCAGCAGCTTACGACAGGGGGCCCTCTCCTACGAGCAGTACTTC
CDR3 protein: CASSLRQGALSYEQYF

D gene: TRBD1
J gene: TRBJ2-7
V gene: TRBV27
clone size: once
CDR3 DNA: TGTGCCAGCCGGGACAGGGCTAGTGAGCAGTACTTC
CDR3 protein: CASRDRASEQYF

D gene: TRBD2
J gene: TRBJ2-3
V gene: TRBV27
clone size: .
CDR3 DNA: TGTGCCAGCAGTCAGACTAGCGCCCGTATGGATACGCAGTATTTT
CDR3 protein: CASSQTSARMDTQYF

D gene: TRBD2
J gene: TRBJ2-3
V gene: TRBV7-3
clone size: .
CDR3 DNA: TGTGCCAGCAGCCGAGGGACTAGCGGCAGGACAGATACGCAGTATTTT
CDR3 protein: CASSRGTSGRTDTQYF

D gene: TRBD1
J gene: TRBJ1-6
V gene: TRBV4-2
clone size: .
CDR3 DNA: TGTGCCAGCAGCCAAGCCGAGACAGGGCTCTATAATTCACCCCTCCACTTT
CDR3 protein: CASSQAETGLYNSPLHF

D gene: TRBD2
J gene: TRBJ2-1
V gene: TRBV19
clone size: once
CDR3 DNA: TGTGCCAGTAGTTGGACTAGCGGGCGGTTGAATGAGCAGTTCTTC
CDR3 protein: CASSWTSGRLNEQFF

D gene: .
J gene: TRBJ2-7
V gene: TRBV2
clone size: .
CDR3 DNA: TGTGCCAGCAGTGAAATACAGGCCTACGAGCAGTACTTC
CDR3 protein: CASSEIQAYEQYF

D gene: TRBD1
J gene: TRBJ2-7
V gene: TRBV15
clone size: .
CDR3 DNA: TGTGCCACCAGACCGGGACAGACCTACGAGCAGTACTTC
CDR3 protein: CATRPGQTYEQYF

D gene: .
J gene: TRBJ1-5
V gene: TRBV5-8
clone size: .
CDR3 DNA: TGTGCCAGCACTCCCCCTAGTTGGGGCAATCAGCCCCAGCATTTT
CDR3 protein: CASTPPSWGNQPQHF

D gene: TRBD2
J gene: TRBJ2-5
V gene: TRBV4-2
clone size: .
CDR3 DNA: TGTGCCAGCAGACCAGCGGGGCAAGAGACCCAGTACTTC
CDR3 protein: CASRPAGQETQYF

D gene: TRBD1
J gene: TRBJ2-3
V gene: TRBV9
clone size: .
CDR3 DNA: TGTGCCAGCAGCGCCGCAGGGGGCAACACAGATACGCAGTATTTT
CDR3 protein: CASSAAGGNTDTQYF

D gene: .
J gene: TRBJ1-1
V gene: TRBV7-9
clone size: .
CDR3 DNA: TGTGCCAGCAGCTTAGAGGGGGTCACTGAAGCTTTCTTT
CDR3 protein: CASSLEGVTEAFF

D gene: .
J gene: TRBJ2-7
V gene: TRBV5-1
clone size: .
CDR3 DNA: TGCGCCAGCAGCTCAAACCTGCCGGGGGACGAGCAGTACTTC
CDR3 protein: CASSSNLPGDEQYF

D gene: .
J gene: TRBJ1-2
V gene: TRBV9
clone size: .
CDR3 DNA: TGTGCCAGCAGCAATAGCCCCGTTCCTGCTGGCTACACCTTC
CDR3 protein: CASSNSPVPAGYTF

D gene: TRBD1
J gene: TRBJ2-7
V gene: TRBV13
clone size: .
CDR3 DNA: TGTGCCAGCAGCTTGGGACAGAGTACCTACGAGCAGTACTTC
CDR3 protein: CASSLGQSTYEQYF

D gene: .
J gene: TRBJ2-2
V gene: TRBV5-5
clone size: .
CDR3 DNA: TGTGCCAGCAGCTTGGCTTACTACACCGGGGAGCTGTTTTTT
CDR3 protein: CASSLAYYTGELFF

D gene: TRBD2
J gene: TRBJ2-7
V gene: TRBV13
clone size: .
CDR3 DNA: TGTGCCAGCAGCTCCGGGGCCCTAGCGGGGTACGAGCAGTACTTC
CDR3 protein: CASSSGALAGYEQYF

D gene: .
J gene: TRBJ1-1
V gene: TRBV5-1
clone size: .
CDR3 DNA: TGCGCCAGCAGCTTTTACGGGAACACTGAAGCTTTCTTT
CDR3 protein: CASSFYGNTEAFF

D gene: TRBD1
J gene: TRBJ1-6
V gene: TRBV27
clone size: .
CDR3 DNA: TGTGCCAGTACGGACAGGGGAAATAATTCACCCCTCCACTTT
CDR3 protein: CASTDRGNNSPLHF

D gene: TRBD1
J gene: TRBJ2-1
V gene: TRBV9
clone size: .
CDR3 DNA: TGTGCCAGCAGCTCAAATCCCGGGACAGGGGCCTACAATGAGCAGTTCTTC
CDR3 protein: CASSSNPGTGAYNEQFF

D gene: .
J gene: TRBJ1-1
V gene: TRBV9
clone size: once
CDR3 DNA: TGTGCCTCTTCGACAGGTGGGACCACTGAAGCTTTCTTT
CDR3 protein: CASSTGGTTEAFF

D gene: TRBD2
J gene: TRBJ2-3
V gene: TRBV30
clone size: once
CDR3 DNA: TGTGCCTGGAGTGTCGGGGGGGGCACAGATACGCAGTATTTT
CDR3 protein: CAWSVGGGTDTQYF

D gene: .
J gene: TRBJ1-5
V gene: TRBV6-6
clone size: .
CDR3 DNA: TGTGCCAGCAGTTACTCTGGGCGGCCCCAGCATTTT
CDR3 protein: CASSYSGRPQHF

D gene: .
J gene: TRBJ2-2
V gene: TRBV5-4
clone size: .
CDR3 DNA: TGTGCCAGCAGCTTGGGACAGTACACCGGGGAGCTGTTTTTT
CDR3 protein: CASSLGQYTGELFF

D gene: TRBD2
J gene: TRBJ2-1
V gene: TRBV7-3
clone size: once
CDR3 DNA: TGTGCCAGCAGCTTAGTTGGCGGGGGGGCTGAGCAGTTCTTC
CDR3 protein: CASSLVGGGAEQFF

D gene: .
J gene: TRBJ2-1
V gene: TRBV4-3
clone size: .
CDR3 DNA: TGCGCCAGCAGCCCGCCTCCCCACTATGGTTACAATGAGCAGTTCTTC
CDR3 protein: CASSPPPHYGYNEQFF

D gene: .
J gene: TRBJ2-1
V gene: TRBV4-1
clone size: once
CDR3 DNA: TGCGCCAGCAGCCAAGGAACGAGCGGTGGGTCGAATGAGCAGTTCTTC
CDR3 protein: CASSQGTSGGSNEQFF

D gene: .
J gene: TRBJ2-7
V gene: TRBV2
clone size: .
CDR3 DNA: TGTGCCAGCAGTGCTGGGCAGGGGGGCCACGAGCAGTACTTC
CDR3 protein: CASSAGQGGHEQYF

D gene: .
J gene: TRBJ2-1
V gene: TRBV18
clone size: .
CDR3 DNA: TGTGCCAGCTCACCCCCAACGTTCAGGTTAAGCTCCTACAATGAGCAGTTCTTC
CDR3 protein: CASSPPTFRLSSYNEQFF

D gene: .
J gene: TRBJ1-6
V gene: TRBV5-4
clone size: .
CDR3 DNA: TGTGCCAGCAGCTTGGGGGCCCCGGGGAGGAATTCACCCCTCCACTTT
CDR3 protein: CASSLGAPGRNSPLHF

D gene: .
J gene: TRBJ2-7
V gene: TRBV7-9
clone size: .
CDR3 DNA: TGTGCCAGCAGCTTAGTAGCGGACACCTACGAGCAGTACTTC
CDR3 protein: CASSLVADTYEQYF

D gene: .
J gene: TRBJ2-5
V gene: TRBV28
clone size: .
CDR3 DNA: TGTGCCAGCAGTCCCTACCAGACCCAGTACTTC
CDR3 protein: CASSPYQTQYF

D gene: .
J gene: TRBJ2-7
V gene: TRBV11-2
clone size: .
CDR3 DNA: TGTGCCAGCAGCTTAGAGGCGGCTAGCTCCTACGAGCAGTACTTC
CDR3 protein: CASSLEAASSYEQYF

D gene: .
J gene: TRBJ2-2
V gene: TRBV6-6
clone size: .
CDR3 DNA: TGTGCCAGCAGCTTGTTACTCCAGGATCCCGGGGAGCTGTTTTTT
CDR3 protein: CASSLLLQDPGELFF

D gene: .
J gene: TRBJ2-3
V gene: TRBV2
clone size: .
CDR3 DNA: TGTGCCAGCAGTGAGTGGGGCTTAAAAGACACAGATACGCAGTATTTT
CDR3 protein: CASSEWGLKDTDTQYF

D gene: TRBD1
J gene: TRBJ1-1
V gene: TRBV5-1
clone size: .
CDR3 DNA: TGCGCCAGCAGCTGGGCCGGGACAGGGTTTTATCAGAACACTGAAGCTTTCTTT
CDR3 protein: CASSWAGTGFYQNTEAFF

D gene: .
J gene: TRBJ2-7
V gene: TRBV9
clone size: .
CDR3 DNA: TGTGCCAGCAGCGTAGCCCCCGCGGGACGGCCCCGCGAGCAGTACTTC
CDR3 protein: CASSVAPAGRPREQYF

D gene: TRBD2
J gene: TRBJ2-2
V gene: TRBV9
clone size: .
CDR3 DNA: TGTGCCAGCAGCGTAGCTCGTTCGACTAGCAGGCGCGGGGAGCTGTTTTTT
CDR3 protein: CASSVARSTSRRGELFF

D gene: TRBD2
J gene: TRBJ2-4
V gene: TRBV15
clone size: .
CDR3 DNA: TGTGCCACCAGCAGAGATCTCCTAGCGGGGGGGCCAGTTGTGGCCAAAAACATTCAGTACTTC
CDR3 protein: CATSRDLLAGGPVVAKNIQYF

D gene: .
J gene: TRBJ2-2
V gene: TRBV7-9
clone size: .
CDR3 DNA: TGTGCCAGCAGCTGGTTGGGGACTTCGAACACCGGGGAGCTGTTTTTT
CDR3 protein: CASSWLGTSNTGELFF

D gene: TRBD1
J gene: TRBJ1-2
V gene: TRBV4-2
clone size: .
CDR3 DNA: TGTGCCAGCAGCCCTGGGACAGTCTATGGCTACACCTTC
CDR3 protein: CASSPGTVYGYTF